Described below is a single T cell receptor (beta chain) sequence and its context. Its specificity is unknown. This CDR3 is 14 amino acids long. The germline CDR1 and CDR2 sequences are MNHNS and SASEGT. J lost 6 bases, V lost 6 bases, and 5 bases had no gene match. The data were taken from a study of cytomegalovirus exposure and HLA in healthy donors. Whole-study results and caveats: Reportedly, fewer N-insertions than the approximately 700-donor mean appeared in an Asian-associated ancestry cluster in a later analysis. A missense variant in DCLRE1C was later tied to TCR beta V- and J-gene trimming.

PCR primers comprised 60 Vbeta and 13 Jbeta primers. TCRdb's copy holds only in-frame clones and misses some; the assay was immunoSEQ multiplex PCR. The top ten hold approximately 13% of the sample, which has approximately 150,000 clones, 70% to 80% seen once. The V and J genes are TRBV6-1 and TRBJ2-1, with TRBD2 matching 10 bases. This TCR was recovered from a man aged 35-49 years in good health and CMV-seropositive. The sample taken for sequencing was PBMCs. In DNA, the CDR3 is TGTGCCAGCAGCACCGGGACTAGCGTCAATGAGCAGTTCTTC. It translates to CASSTGTSVNEQFF.